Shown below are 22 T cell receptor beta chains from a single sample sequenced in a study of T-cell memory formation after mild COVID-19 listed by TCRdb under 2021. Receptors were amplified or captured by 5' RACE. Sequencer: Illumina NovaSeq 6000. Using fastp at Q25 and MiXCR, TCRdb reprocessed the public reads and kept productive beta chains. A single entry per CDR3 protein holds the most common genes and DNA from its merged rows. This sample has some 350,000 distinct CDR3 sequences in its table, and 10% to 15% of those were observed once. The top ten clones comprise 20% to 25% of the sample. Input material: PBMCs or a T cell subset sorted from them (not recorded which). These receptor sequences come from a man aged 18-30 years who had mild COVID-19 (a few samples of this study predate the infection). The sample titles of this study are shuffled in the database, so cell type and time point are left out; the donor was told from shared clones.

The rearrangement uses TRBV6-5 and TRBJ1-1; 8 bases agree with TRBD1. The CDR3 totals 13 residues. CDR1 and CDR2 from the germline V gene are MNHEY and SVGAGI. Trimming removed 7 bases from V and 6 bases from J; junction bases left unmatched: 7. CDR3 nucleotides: TGTGCCAGCATGGACAGGGTATCGGCTGAAGCTTTCTTT. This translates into CASMDRVSAEAFF.

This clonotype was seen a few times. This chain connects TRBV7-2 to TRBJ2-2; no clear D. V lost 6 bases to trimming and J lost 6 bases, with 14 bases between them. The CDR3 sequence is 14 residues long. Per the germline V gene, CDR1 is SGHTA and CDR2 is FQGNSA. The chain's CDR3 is CASRPPPVAGELFF. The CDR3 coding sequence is TGTGCCAGCAGGCCCCCGCCCGTGGCCGGGGAGCTGTTTTTT.

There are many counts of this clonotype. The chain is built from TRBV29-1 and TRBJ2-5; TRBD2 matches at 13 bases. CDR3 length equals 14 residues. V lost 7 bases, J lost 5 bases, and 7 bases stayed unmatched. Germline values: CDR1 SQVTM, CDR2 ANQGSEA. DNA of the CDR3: TGCAGCGCGACCTCGACTAGCGGGGGGGAGACCCAGTACTTC. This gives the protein CSATSTSGGETQYF.

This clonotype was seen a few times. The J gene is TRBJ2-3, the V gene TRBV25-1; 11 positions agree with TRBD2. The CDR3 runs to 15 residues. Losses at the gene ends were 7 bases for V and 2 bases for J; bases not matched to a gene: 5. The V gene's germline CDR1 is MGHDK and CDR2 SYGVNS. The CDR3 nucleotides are TGTGCCAGCAATGTAGCGGGGGGGTCCACAGATACGCAGTATTTT. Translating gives CASNVAGGSTDTQYF.

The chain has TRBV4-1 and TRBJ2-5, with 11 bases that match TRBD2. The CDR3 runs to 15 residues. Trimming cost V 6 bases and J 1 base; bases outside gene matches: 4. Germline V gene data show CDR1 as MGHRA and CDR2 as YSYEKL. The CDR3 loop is CASRRGTSGQETQYF. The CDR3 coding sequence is TGCGCCAGCAGAAGGGGGACTAGCGGCCAAGAGACCCAGTACTTC.

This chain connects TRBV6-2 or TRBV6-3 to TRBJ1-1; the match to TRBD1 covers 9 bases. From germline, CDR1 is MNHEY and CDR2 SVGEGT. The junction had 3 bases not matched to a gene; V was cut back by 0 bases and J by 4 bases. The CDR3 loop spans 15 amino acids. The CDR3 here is CASSYSLDRGTEAFF. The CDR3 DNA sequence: TGTGCCAGCAGTTACTCTCTGGACAGGGGCACTGAAGCTTTCTTT.

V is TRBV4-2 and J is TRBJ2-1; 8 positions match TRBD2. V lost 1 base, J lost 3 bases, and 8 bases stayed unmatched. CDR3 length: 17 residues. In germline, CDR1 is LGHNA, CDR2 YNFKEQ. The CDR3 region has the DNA TGTGCCAGCAGCCAAGCGGGGACTAGTGTCAACTACAATGAGCAGTTCTTC. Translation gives CASSQAGTSVNYNEQFF.

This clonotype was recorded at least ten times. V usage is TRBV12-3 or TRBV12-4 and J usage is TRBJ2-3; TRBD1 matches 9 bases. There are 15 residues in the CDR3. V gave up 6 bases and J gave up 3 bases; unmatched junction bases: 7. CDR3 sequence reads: CASSSQGARTDTQYF. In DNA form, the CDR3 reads TGTGCCAGCAGCTCACAGGGGGCGCGGACAGATACGCAGTATTTT.

DNA of the CDR3: TGTGCCACCCGTGGGGGCGGAAACTATGGCTACACCTTC. Translation: CATRGGGNYGYTF. This chain joins TRBV15 and TRBJ1-2; the D gene is possibly TRBD1 (6 bases). CDR1 is LNHNV, CDR2 YYDKDF, per germline (reference sequence). Trimming stripped 8 bases from V and 2 bases from J, with 12 bases between. The CDR3 is made up of 13 amino acids.

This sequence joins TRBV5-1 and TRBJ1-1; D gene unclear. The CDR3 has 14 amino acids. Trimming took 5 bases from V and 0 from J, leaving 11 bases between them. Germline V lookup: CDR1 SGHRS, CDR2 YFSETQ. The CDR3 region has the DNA TGCGCCAGCAGTCACAGCCTCCTGAACACTGAAGCTTTCTTT. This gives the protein CASSHSLLNTEAFF.

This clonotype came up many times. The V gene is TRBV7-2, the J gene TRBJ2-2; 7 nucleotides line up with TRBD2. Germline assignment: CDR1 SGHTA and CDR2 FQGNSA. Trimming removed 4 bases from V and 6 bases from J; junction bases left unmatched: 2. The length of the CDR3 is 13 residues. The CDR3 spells CASSSGLPGELFF. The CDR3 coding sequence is TGTGCCAGCAGCTCGGGACTACCCGGGGAGCTGTTTTTT.

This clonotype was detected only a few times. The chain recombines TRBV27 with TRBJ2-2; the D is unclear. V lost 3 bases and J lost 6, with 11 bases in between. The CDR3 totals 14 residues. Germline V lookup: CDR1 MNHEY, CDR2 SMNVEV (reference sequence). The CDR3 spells CASSLTASAGELFF. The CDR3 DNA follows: TGTGCCAGCAGTTTGACGGCGTCCGCCGGGGAGCTGTTTTTT.

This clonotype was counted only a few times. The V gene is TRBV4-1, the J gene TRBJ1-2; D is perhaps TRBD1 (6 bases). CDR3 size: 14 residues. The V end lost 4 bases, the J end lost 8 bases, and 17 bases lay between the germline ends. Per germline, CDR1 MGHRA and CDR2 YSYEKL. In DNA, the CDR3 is TGCGCCAGCAGCCCCTATGAGGGGGGCCGGGGCTACACCTTC. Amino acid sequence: CASSPYEGGRGYTF.

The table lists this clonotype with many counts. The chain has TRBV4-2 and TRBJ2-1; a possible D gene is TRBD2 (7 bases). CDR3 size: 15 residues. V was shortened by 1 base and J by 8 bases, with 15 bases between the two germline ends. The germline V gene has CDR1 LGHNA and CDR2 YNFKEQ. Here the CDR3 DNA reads TGTGCCAGCAGCCAAGTGGGGGGGGCGTGGGATGAGCAGTTCTTC. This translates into CASSQVGGAWDEQFF.

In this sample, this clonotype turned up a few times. CDR3: CSVVRYRDYGYTF. CDR3 DNA: TGCAGCGTTGTTCGGTACAGGGACTATGGCTACACCTTC. The chain couples TRBV29-1 to TRBJ1-2; D possibly corresponds to TRBD1 (6 bases). The CDR3 consists of 13 residues. Germline lookup yields CDR1 SQVTM and CDR2 ANQGSEA. V lost 4 bases to trimming and J lost 3 bases, with 12 bases between them.

CDR3: CASSVQLGTSYEQYF. CDR3 in DNA: TGTGCCAGCAGCGTACAGTTGGGTACCTCCTACGAGCAGTACTTC. The rearrangement links TRBV27 to TRBJ2-7; D not resolved. This CDR3 comprises 15 residues. V gave up 6 bases and J gave up 0 bases, with 15 bases separating them. CDR1 and CDR2 (germline): MNHEY, SMNVEV (reference sequence).

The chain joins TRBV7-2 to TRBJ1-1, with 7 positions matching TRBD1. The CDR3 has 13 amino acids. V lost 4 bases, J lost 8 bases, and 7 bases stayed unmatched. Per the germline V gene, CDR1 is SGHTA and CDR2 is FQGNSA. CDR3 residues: CASSSEQGREAFF. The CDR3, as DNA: TGTGCCAGCAGCTCTGAACAGGGGCGAGAAGCTTTCTTT.

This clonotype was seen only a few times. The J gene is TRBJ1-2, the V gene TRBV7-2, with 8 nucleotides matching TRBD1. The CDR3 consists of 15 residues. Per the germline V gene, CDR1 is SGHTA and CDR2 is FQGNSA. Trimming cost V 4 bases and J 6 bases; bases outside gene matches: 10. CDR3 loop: CASSWRGGQEDGYTF. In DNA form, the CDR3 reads TGTGCCAGCAGCTGGAGGGGGGGACAGGAGGATGGCTACACCTTC.

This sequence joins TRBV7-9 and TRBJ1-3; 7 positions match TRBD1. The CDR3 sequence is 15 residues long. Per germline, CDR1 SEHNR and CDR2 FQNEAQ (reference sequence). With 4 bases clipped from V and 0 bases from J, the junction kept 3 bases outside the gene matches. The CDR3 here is CASSSWTGSGNTIYF. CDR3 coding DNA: TGTGCCAGCAGCTCCTGGACAGGCTCTGGAAACACCATATATTTT.

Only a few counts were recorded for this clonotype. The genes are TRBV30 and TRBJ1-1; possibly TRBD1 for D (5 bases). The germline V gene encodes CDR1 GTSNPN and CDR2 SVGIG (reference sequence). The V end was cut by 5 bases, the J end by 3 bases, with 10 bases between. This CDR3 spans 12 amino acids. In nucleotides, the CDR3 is TGTGCCTGGGGACGACAGCACACTGAAGCTTTCTTT. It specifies CAWGRQHTEAFF.

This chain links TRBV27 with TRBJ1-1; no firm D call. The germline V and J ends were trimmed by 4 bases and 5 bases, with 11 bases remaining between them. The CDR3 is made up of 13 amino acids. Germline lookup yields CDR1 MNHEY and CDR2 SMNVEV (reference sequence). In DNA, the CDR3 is TGTGCCAGCAGTTCACCGTTGGAAACTGAAGCTTTCTTT. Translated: CASSSPLETEAFF.

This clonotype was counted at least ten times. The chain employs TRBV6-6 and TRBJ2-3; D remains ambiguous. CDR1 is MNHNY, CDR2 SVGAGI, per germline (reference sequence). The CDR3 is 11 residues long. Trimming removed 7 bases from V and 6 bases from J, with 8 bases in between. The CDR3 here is CASTKLDTQYF. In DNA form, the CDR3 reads TGTGCCAGCACTAAACTGGATACGCAGTATTTT.